These 16 T cell receptor beta chains came from one sample sequenced in a study of T cells in Graves' hyperthyroidism and ophthalmopathy. From RNA transcripts, TCR beta CDR3 regions were amplified. TCR CDR3 underwent first-round RT-PCR with the HTBI primer set. MiXCR, run by TCRdb on the multiplex PCR reads, gives a single entry per CDR3 protein. The sample gives 250,000 to 300,000 distinct CDR3 sequences, around a fifth of which show up once; under 40% is in the top ten. Specimen: blood. These receptors were collected from a man aged 50-59 years with Graves' ophthalmopathy.

This clonotype was seen a few times. The genes are TRBV30 and TRBJ2-5, with D maybe TRBD1 (5 bases). The germline V and J ends were trimmed by 2 bases and 1 base, with 11 bases remaining between them. The germline gives CDR1 GTSNPN, CDR2 SVGIG (reference sequence). This CDR3 contains 14 residues. Written as DNA, the CDR3 is TGTGCCTGGAGTCCATCAAGGGGCCAAGAGACCCAGTACTTC. It yields the protein CAWSPSRGQETQYF.

Details on this clonotype: At one end the junction does not follow the germline gene, possibly because of a read error. This rearrangement joins TRBV4-1 to TRBJ2-7; no clear D gene. From germline, CDR1 is MGHRA and CDR2 YSYEKL. This CDR3 has 13 residues. The CDR3 bases are TGTGCCAGCAGCCAAGATATGGCCTCCGAGCAGTACTTC. Translation: CASSQDMASEQYF.

The V and J genes are TRBV19 and TRBJ2-1; TRBD2 matches at 11 bases. The J call is uncertain, as TRBJ2-7 better fits the DNA end. CDR1 and CDR2 (germline): LNHDA, SQIVND (reference sequence). This CDR3 is built from 15 residues. The chain's CDR3 is CASKIRSGRVNEQYF. CDR3 in DNA: TGTGCCAGCAAGATACGTAGCGGGAGGGTCAATGAGCAGTACTTC.

The rearrangement joins TRBV2 to TRBJ1-1; D remains unclear. The ends were cut back, 8 bases at V and 1 base at J, with 8 bases in the middle. This CDR3 contains 12 residues. Per germline, CDR1 SNHLY and CDR2 FYNNEI. The CDR3 DNA follows: TGTGCCAGCCCCTGGGGGAACACTGAAGCTTTCTTT. It codes for CASPWGNTEAFF.

The gene calls are TRBV10-3 and TRBJ1-3; a possible D gene is TRBD1 (6 bases). CDR3 size: 13 residues. Trimming removed 10 bases from V and 8 bases from J, with 18 bases in between. CDR1 is ENHRY, CDR2 SYGVKD, per germline. Here the CDR3 reads CATNAGARDTIYF. The CDR3 DNA reads as TGTGCCACTAATGCGGGGGCGCGGGACACCATATATTTT.

There are many counts of this clonotype. The V and J genes are TRBV30 and TRBJ2-3; D unclear. Germline V gene data show CDR1 as GTSNPN and CDR2 as SVGIG (reference sequence). V lost 1 base and J 6 bases, leaving 8 bases between the germline ends. The CDR3 has 12 residues. Written as DNA, the CDR3 is TGTGCCTGGAGTGAATCCTACGATACGCAGTATTTT. Amino acids: CAWSESYDTQYF.

CDR3 nucleotide sequence: TGTGCCAGCAGATCGGTACTAGCGGGAGGAAATGAGCAGTTCTTC. Amino acid sequence: CASRSVLAGGNEQFF. This sequence joins TRBV11-2 and TRBJ2-1; the match to TRBD2 covers 12 bases. The CDR3 totals 15 residues. The germline V gene has CDR1 SGHAT and CDR2 FQNNGV. V lost 6 bases to trimming and J lost 7 bases; unmatched junction nucleotides: 7.

This clonotype was detected many times. This sequence joins TRBV20-1 and TRBJ2-3, with D hard to call. The CDR3 has 15 residues. CDR1 and CDR2 from the germline V gene are DFQATT and SNEGSKA (reference sequence). The V gene lost 6 bases and the J gene lost 2 bases, with 18 bases spanning the gap. The CDR3 DNA follows: TGCAGTGCGACGCCGCCACCGCGCCACACAGATACGCAGTATTTT. It codes for CSATPPPRHTDTQYF.

This clonotype has more than one count but fewer than ten. CDR3 nucleotides: TGTGCCACCCACTACGGGACTGAAGCTTTCTTT. It encodes CATHYGTEAFF. V is TRBV6-1 and J is TRBJ1-1; D gene uncertain. The CDR3 sequence is 11 residues long. V dropped 10 bases and J dropped 5 bases, with 11 bases sitting between them. Germline V gives CDR1 MNHNS, CDR2 SASEGT.

This clonotype was counted ten times or more. This rearrangement joins TRBV5-1 to TRBJ2-7; D might be TRBD2 (5 bases). The CDR3 contains 15 residues. The germline gives CDR1 SGHRS, CDR2 YFSETQ. Trimming pared 7 bases from V and 0 bases from J, leaving 17 bases between. The CDR3 sequence: CASSPRRGLSYEQYF. DNA of the CDR3: TGCGCCAGCTCCCCCCGCCGGGGTCTCTCCTACGAGCAGTACTTC.

This clonotype has a handful of counts. V and J are TRBV5-1 and TRBJ2-3, with 7 bases that match TRBD1. CDR1 and CDR2 (germline): SGHRS, YFSETQ. V lost 7 bases to trimming and J lost 4 bases; unmatched junction nucleotides: 9. The CDR3 is 14 residues long. CDR3 coding DNA: TGCGCCAGCGCGCCGGGGCAGGGGGCAGATACGCAGTATTTT. This sequence encodes CASAPGQGADTQYF.

As regards this clonotype: The junction departs from the called germline gene at one end, perhaps through a read error. As DNA, the CDR3 is TGTGCCAGCAGGACGACAGGGGGCGCGCATAATGAAAAACTGTCTTTT. This sequence encodes CASRTTGGAHNEKLSF. The chain uses TRBV27 and TRBJ1-4; TRBD1 matches at 10 bases. Germline V gene sequence: CDR1 MNHEY, CDR2 SMNVEV (reference sequence). This CDR3 has 16 residues.

In its sample, this clonotype was seen many times. The V gene is TRBV12-3 or TRBV12-4, the J gene TRBJ2-2; D call uncertain. Trimming took off 7 bases at V and 1 base at J, with 7 bases between the two ends. The CDR3 runs 13 residues. The CDR3 is CASTPGNTGELFF. The CDR3 nucleotides are TGTGCCAGCACCCCTGGGAACACCGGGGAGCTGTTTTTT.

This clonotype was counted at least ten times. The V and J genes are TRBV20-1 and TRBJ2-3, with a tentative D call TRBD2 (5 bases). CDR1 is DFQATT and CDR2 is SNEGSKA in the germline V gene (reference sequence). This CDR3 spans 15 amino acids. Trimming removed 6 bases at V and 4 bases at J, with 20 bases between. The CDR3, as DNA: TGCAGTGCGAATCGGGGTGTGGGGAACGCAGATACGCAGTATTTT. This translates into CSANRGVGNADTQYF.

This clonotype was seen at least ten times. This chain links TRBV4-1 with TRBJ2-1; 10 positions match TRBD2. Unmatched junction bases numbered 11, after V lost 0 bases and J lost 0 bases. The CDR3 contains 20 residues. CDR1 and CDR2 from the germline V gene are MGHRA and YSYEKL. CDR3 coding DNA: TGCGCCAGCAGCCAAGATCGATGGGCTAGCGGGAGCTCCTCCTACAATGAGCAGTTCTTC. The encoded protein is CASSQDRWASGSSSYNEQFF.

This clonotype was detected many times. The chain combines TRBV5-1 with TRBJ2-4; 13 nucleotides align to TRBD2. Germline V gives CDR1 SGHRS, CDR2 YFSETQ. The V and J ends lost 3 bases and 8 bases, in that order; junction bases with no gene match: 14. The CDR3 contains 18 residues. The CDR3 DNA is TGCGCCAGCAGCTCCAATGTACTAGCGGGAGGGCCGAGCGACATTCAGTACTTC. It codes for CASSSNVLAGGPSDIQYF.